This T cell receptor beta chain stems from a study of T-cell memory formation after mild COVID-19. Study as a whole: Most TCR clusters belonged to a single donor.

This clonotype was found a few times. Its antigen is unidentified. 5'RACE, which relied on constant-segment primers, yielded TCR alpha and TCR beta cDNA libraries carrying sample barcodes and UMIs. Using its own MiXCR run on the 5' RACE reads, TCRdb lists one record per CDR3 protein. The table lists hundreds of thousands of distinct CDR3 sequences, 20% to 25% of them singletons. Study-wide results and caveats: The study detected some responding clones in pre-infection memory, suggesting cross-reactive memory joined. Of the contracting clones, CD4+ ones lay mainly in CM and EM, and CD8+ ones in EMRA.

The germline CDR1 and CDR2 sequences are DFQATT and SNEGSKA (reference sequence). The germline V and J ends were trimmed by 0 bases and 2 bases, with 11 bases remaining between them. The CDR3 extends over 14 amino acids. The specimen sequenced was PBMCs or a T cell subset sorted from them (not recorded which). This chain uses TRBV20-1 with TRBJ2-7, with unresolved D. The sequence was collected from a man aged 18 to 30 who had mild COVID-19 (a few samples of this study predate the infection). Cell type and time point are not known. Here the CDR3 reads CSARDVRSTYEQYF. Written as DNA, the CDR3 is TGCAGTGCTAGAGATGTACGGAGTACCTACGAGCAGTACTTC.